The T cell receptor beta chain under discussion was sequenced for a study of T cell changes during pregnancy in multiple sclerosis. Clones were read by immunoSEQ multiplex PCR, and TCRdb kept only the in-frame ones, dropping some. The sample carries 25,000 to 30,000 clones, 85% to 90% recorded once. This clone was detected a few times. The TCR originated in a female donor with multiple sclerosis, enrolled in a pregnancy study. Material: CD4+ T cells from peripheral blood mononuclear cells, obtained in the second trimester of pregnancy.

The DNA for the CDR3 is TGTGCCACCAGCAGAGATCTCGTGGGCCCTGAAGCTTTCTTT. Translation gives CATSRDLVGPEAFF. V gene TRBV15 combines with J gene TRBJ1-1; the D is unclear. The V gene's germline CDR1 is LNHNV and CDR2 YYDKDF (reference sequence). V was pared by 0 bases and J by 6 bases, with 11 bases between. The CDR3 length is 14 residues. Combining the CDR3 with reference TRBV15 and TRBJ1-1 gives the whole variable domain DAMVIQNPRYQVTQFGKPVTLSCSQTLNHNVMYWYQQKSSQAPKLLFHYYDKDFNNEADTPDNFQSRRPNTSFCFLDIRSPGLGDTAMYLCATSRDLVGPEAFFGQGTRLTVV.